This passage covers 9 T cell receptor beta chains from one sample sequenced in a study of T-cell memory formation after mild COVID-19. TCRdb independently ran MiXCR on the 5' RACE reads; one entry per CDR3 protein. The profile shows about 450,000 distinct CDR3 sequences, under 25% of them singletons. The sequenced sample was PBMCs or a T cell subset sorted from them (not recorded which). All receptors derive from an adult woman who had mild COVID-19 (a few samples of this study predate the infection). Cell type and time point are not known.

The chain is built from TRBV25-1 and TRBJ2-7, with TRBD2 matching 10 bases. Trimming at V came to 10 bases and at J to 0 bases, leaving 6 bases not matched to a gene. Germline CDR1 and CDR2: MGHDK and SYGVNS. This CDR3 comprises 14 residues. CDR3 residues: CATSGSRSSYEQYF. As DNA, the CDR3 is TGTGCCACTAGCGGGAGCCGAAGCTCCTACGAGCAGTACTTC.

This clonotype came up a few times. V usage is TRBV5-1 and J usage is TRBJ1-1; D gene unclear. There are 16 residues in the CDR3. V was clipped by 7 bases and J by 3 bases, with 22 bases between them. Germline assignment: CDR1 SGHRS and CDR2 YFSETQ. CDR3 DNA: TGCGCCAGCCACTCGCATCGTATTCAGTTGGACACTGAAGCTTTCTTT. Its translation is CASHSHRIQLDTEAFF.

The chain links TRBV18 to TRBJ2-6; unclear D gene. The CDR3 totals 16 residues. Germline CDR1 and CDR2: KGHSH and LQKENI. V was cut by 3 bases and J by 1 base, with 10 bases left in between. CDR3 protein: CASSPVGHSGANVLTF. The DNA of the CDR3 is TGTGCCAGCTCACCCGTAGGGCATTCTGGGGCCAACGTCCTGACTTTC.

The chain has TRBV29-1 and TRBJ2-5; no clear D. This CDR3 region has 14 residues. Germline-derived CDR1 and CDR2 are SQVTM and ANQGSEA. V lost 4 bases, J lost 5 bases, and 17 bases lay in between. CDR3 nucleotide sequence: TGCAGCGTTGTCCCCGGCCCACAGAAGGAGACCCAGTACTTC. It encodes CSVVPGPQKETQYF.

The chain employs TRBV10-3 and TRBJ1-2; the D is unclear. The germline V gene encodes CDR1 ENHRY and CDR2 SYGVKD. Trimming cost V 7 bases and J 6 bases, with 18 bases left between them. The CDR3 contains 14 residues. CDR3 nucleotides: TGTGCCATCATGCCAGTGGGCGGTGTCGATGGCTACACCTTC. Amino acid sequence: CAIMPVGGVDGYTF.

In this sample, this clonotype turned up a few times. The genes are TRBV18 and TRBJ1-5; weak D call: TRBD1 (6 bases). From germline, CDR1 is KGHSH and CDR2 LQKENI. This CDR3 has 14 residues. The V gene lost 5 bases and the J gene lost 2 bases, with 10 bases spanning the gap. CDR3: CASSGGAGNQPQHF. The CDR3 DNA reads TGTGCCAGCTCAGGGGGCGCGGGCAATCAGCCCCAGCATTTT.

This clonotype was found a few times. The genes are TRBV25-1 and TRBJ1-1; D is unclear. From germline, CDR1 is MGHDK and CDR2 SYGVNS. The V and J ends lost 3 bases and 3 bases respectively, with 11 bases between them. CDR3 length: 14 amino acids. The CDR3 is CASSEVAAHTEAFF. Here the CDR3 DNA reads TGTGCCAGCAGTGAGGTGGCAGCTCACACTGAAGCTTTCTTT. The full variable domain, with the rest looked up from reference TRBV25-1 and TRBJ1-1, is EADIYQTPRYLVIGTGKKITLECSQTMGHDKMYWYQQDPGMELHLIHYSYGVNSTEKGDLSSESTVSRIRTEHFPLTLESARPSHTSQYLCASSEVAAHTEAFFGQGTRLTVV.

This clonotype was recorded a few times. The chain carries TRBV5-1 and TRBJ1-2, with 9 positions matching TRBD1. CDR1 is SGHRS, CDR2 YFSETQ, per germline. The CDR3 is made up of 19 amino acids. Trimming cost V 5 bases and J 3 bases; bases outside gene matches: 20. The CDR3 here is CASRLPFRDRDSPDYGYTF. Here the CDR3 DNA reads TGCGCCAGCAGACTACCCTTCCGGGACAGGGACTCTCCTGACTATGGCTACACCTTC.

The chain couples TRBV24-1 to TRBJ2-2, with no clear D. With 5 bases removed from V and 3 bases from J, the gap between germline ends came to 12 bases. Germline values: CDR1 KGHDR, CDR2 SFDVKD. The CDR3 has 15 amino acids. CDR3 bases: TGTGCCACCAGTGGGTCCGGCCAGCACACCGGGGAGCTGTTTTTT. Translation: CATSGSGQHTGELFF.